The clone carrying this T cell receptor beta chain was counted many times. The antigen remains unidentified. CDR3 length equals 16 residues. Trimming removed 2 bases from V and 4 bases from J; junction bases left unmatched: 7. CDR1 is MNHEY and CDR2 is SVGAGI in the germline V gene. Total RNA was isolated from each sample in quantities of at least 6 micrograms. The use of a sample-barcoded 5' primer and a J-beta primer mix characterized a second PCR of roughly 6 to 11 cycles. TCRdb processed the 5' RACE reads anew with MiXCR; each CDR3 protein has one entry. The sample carries around 780,000 distinct CDR3 sequences, under 30% recorded once. This sample stems from a study of blood T cells in healthy people across ages. Study-level background: Template switching captured about one barcoded beta molecule per two T cells. Regarding the study as a whole: Researchers said unsorted PBMCs prevented a conclusive naive versus antigen-experienced comparison.

A further study also used this sample, focusing on T cells of mothers and their children.

The sample consisted of blood. J is TRBJ2-5 and V is TRBV6-5; 10 nucleotides line up with TRBD1. This TCR came from a boy under 18 in good health. The chain's CDR3 is CASSYMTGGRRETQYF. Here the CDR3 DNA reads TGTGCCAGCAGTTACATGACAGGGGGCCGGCGAGAGACCCAGTACTTC.